Shown below are 25 T cell receptor beta chains from a single sample sequenced in a study of cytomegalovirus exposure and HLA in healthy donors. Clones were read by immunoSEQ multiplex PCR, and TCRdb kept only the in-frame ones, dropping some. The sample has some 130,000 clones; 88% are singletons. The specimen was PBMCs. These receptors all stem from a man in his thirties or forties in good health and CMV-seronegative.

The genes are TRBV5-6 and TRBJ2-1, with 10 bases that match TRBD1. Looked up from germline, CDR1 is SGHDT and CDR2 is YYEEEE. The CDR3 covers 17 residues. V dropped 2 bases and J dropped 7; count of bases not matched to a gene: 12. CDR3 loop: CASSFFAGTGVMNEQFF. DNA for the CDR3: TGTGCCAGCAGCTTTTTCGCCGGGACAGGGGTGATGAATGAGCAGTTCTTC.

The chain is built from TRBV6-1 and TRBJ2-1, with TRBD1 matching over 9 bases. In germline, CDR1 is MNHNS, CDR2 SASEGT. V was pared by 8 bases and J by 6 bases, with 8 bases of the junction left unmatched. This CDR3 is 14 amino acids long. The DNA for the CDR3 is TGTGCCAGCGATTGGACAGGGGAGGCCAATGAGCAGTTCTTC. This gives the protein CASDWTGEANEQFF.

This chain connects TRBV18 to TRBJ1-1, with TRBD1 identical over 7 bases. CDR1 is KGHSH, CDR2 LQKENI, per germline. Trimming at V came to 6 bases and at J to 1 base, leaving 5 bases not matched to a gene. There are 14 residues in the CDR3. Here the CDR3 DNA reads TGTGCCAGCTCCTCGGGGACAGCGAACACTGAAGCTTTCTTT. Its protein is CASSSGTANTEAFF.

This chain connects TRBV19 to TRBJ1-5; TRBD1 agrees at 8 bases. CDR3 size: 16 residues. Trimming cost V 3 bases and J 3 bases; bases outside gene matches: 7. The germline V gene has CDR1 LNHDA and CDR2 SQIVND (reference sequence). In DNA form, the CDR3 reads TGTGCCAGTAGTATTTGGCAGGGGGCTATCAATCAGCCCCAGCATTTT. Translated, it gives CASSIWQGAINQPQHF.

The chain couples TRBV15 to TRBJ2-6, with D possibly being TRBD1 (5 bases). The CDR3 extends over 17 amino acids. V lost 0 bases to trimming and J lost 0 bases, with 9 bases between them. CDR1 and CDR2 from the germline V gene are LNHNV and YYDKDF (reference sequence). CDR3 sequence reads: CATSRDSQASGANVLTF. CDR3 in DNA: TGTGCCACCAGCAGAGATTCACAGGCCTCTGGGGCCAACGTCCTGACTTTC.

This chain connects TRBV9 to TRBJ2-7; TRBD2 matches 10 bases. The V segment lost 3 bases and the J segment 2 bases; nucleotides outside the gene matches: 5. CDR3 length: 15 residues. The germline CDR1 and CDR2 sequences are SGDLS and YYNGEE. The CDR3 bases are TGTGCCAGCAGCGCCGCCGGGACTAGCGCCTACGAGCAGTACTTC. This codes for CASSAAGTSAYEQYF.

The gene calls are TRBV9 and TRBJ2-3, with 7 positions matching TRBD2. Looked up from germline, CDR1 is SGDLS and CDR2 is YYNGEE. The CDR3 is 16 residues long. The ends lost 0 bases at V and 0 bases at J; junction bases unmatched: 4. The chain's CDR3 is CASSVEDSGSTDTQYF. For the CDR3, the DNA is TGTGCCAGCAGCGTAGAGGATAGCGGGAGCACAGATACGCAGTATTTT. Full variable domain (remainder filled in from reference TRBV9 and TRBJ2-3): DSGVTQTPKHLITATGQRVTLRCSPRSGDLSVYWYQQSLDQGLQFLIQYYNGEERAKGNILERFSAQQFPDLHSELNLSSLELGDSALYFCASSVEDSGSTDTQYFGPGTRLTVL.

The chain joins TRBV2 to TRBJ1-5; D uncertain. The CDR3 has 13 residues. From germline, CDR1 is SNHLY and CDR2 FYNNEI. The V end lost 7 bases, the J end lost 4 bases, and 11 bases lay between the germline ends. This chain's CDR3 is CASTSSVNQPQHF. CDR3 coding DNA: TGTGCCAGCACGAGCAGCGTTAATCAGCCCCAGCATTTT. Full variable domain (remainder filled in from reference TRBV2 and TRBJ1-5): EPEVTQTPSHQVTQMGQEVILRCVPISNHLYFYWYRQILGQKVEFLVSFYNNEISEKSEIFDDQFSVERPDGSNFTLKIRSTKLEDSAMYFCASTSSVNQPQHFGDGTRLSIL.

This chain connects TRBV29-1 to TRBJ2-3, with TRBD2 matching 8 bases. Germline V gene sequence: CDR1 SQVTM, CDR2 ANQGSEA. The CDR3 spans 14 residues. The V segment lost 3 bases and the J segment 6 bases; nucleotides outside the gene matches: 8. The CDR3 region is CSVDSPAGADTQYF. The CDR3 nucleotides read TGCAGCGTTGATTCTCCAGCGGGAGCCGATACGCAGTATTTT.

The chain employs TRBV4-3 and TRBJ2-6, with TRBD1 matching over 8 bases. This CDR3 is built from 18 residues. Germline CDR1 reads LGHNA; CDR2 reads YSLEER. Germline trimming cut 0 bases from V and 4 bases from J; bases unmatched to any gene: 8. CDR3 bases: TGCGCCAGCAGCCAAGATTTCGTCAGGGGGCTCGGGGCCAACGTCCTGACTTTC. This encodes CASSQDFVRGLGANVLTF.

This rearrangement joins TRBV4-1 to TRBJ2-6, with D unclear. Trimming removed 4 bases from V and 0 bases from J, with 7 bases in between. Germline values: CDR1 MGHRA, CDR2 YSYEKL. The CDR3 runs 15 residues. The CDR3: CASSPTGSGANVLTF. CDR3 nucleotides: TGCGCCAGCAGCCCAACGGGCTCTGGGGCCAACGTCCTGACTTTC.

The chain carries TRBV10-3 and TRBJ2-2; 9 nucleotides match TRBD2. The CDR3 covers 17 residues. Trimming took 0 bases from V and 4 from J; bases not matched to a gene: 6. Germline CDR1 is ENHRY and CDR2 is SYGVKD. CDR3 sequence reads: CAISESKRTSVTGELFF. CDR3 bases: TGTGCCATCAGTGAGTCGAAGAGGACTAGCGTCACCGGGGAGCTGTTTTTT.

V gene TRBV6-6 combines with J gene TRBJ1-6, with D possibly TRBD1 on 5 matching bases. Trimming left V 4 bases short and J 0 bases short, with 7 bases between. Germline assignment: CDR1 MNHNY and CDR2 SVGAGI (reference sequence). This CDR3 spans 15 amino acids. The CDR3 sequence: CASSWGGSYNSPLHF. CDR3 coding DNA: TGTGCCAGCAGTTGGGGGGGCTCCTATAATTCACCCCTCCACTTT.

The gene calls are TRBV27 and TRBJ2-1; maybe TRBD1 (6 bases). In germline, CDR1 is MNHEY, CDR2 SMNVEV (reference sequence). The CDR3 runs to 14 residues. V lost 10 bases and J 0 bases, leaving 13 bases between the germline ends. CDR3 nucleotide sequence: TGTGCCACCCGAACAGGGAGCTCCTACAATGAGCAGTTCTTC. Amino acid sequence: CATRTGSSYNEQFF.

The chain recombines TRBV5-1 with TRBJ2-3; D is uncertain. CDR1 SGHRS and CDR2 YFSETQ come from the germline V gene. V shed 0 bases and J shed 5 bases, with 4 bases lying between them. The CDR3 length is 12 residues. CDR3 amino acids: CASSLVGDTQYF. CDR3 DNA: TGCGCCAGCAGCTTGGTCGGAGATACGCAGTATTTT.

The J gene is TRBJ2-4, the V gene TRBV30, with TRBD2 identical over 11 bases. The CDR3 extends over 15 amino acids. Trimming at V came to 0 bases and at J to 8 bases, leaving 6 bases not matched to a gene. Germline CDR1 and CDR2: GTSNPN and SVGIG (reference sequence). CDR3 DNA: TGTGCCTGGAGTGTAACTAGCGGGAGTACGGACATTCAGTACTTC. It encodes CAWSVTSGSTDIQYF.

The chain couples TRBV4-1 to TRBJ1-3, with D unclear. Deletions cut 4 bases from V and 3 bases from J, with 13 bases between. Germline V lookup: CDR1 MGHRA, CDR2 YSYEKL. CDR3 length equals 15 residues. CDR3 nucleotide sequence: TGCGCCAGCAGCCCGGTGACGGGTGTTGGAAACACCATATATTTT. This codes for CASSPVTGVGNTIYF.

V gene TRBV18 combines with J gene TRBJ2-7; TRBD2 might be the D (5 bases). V lost 4 bases, J lost 7 bases, and 14 bases lay in between. The CDR3 spans 13 residues. Germline-derived CDR1 and CDR2 are KGHSH and LQKENI. CDR3 sequence (DNA): TGTGCCAGCTCACGCGAAAACGAGGGAGAGCAGTACTTC. Its translation: CASSRENEGEQYF.

This clone appeared once. The chain combines TRBV19 with TRBJ1-5, with TRBD1 matching over 8 bases. Per germline, CDR1 LNHDA and CDR2 SQIVND (reference sequence). V lost 4 bases, J lost 3 bases, and 8 bases stayed unmatched. The CDR3 is 16 residues long. Written as DNA, the CDR3 is TGTGCCAGTAGTAACGACAGGGGTGAAGTCAATCAGCCCCAGCATTTT. Residues: CASSNDRGEVNQPQHF.

The rearrangement joins TRBV19 to TRBJ2-3, with a tentative D call TRBD1 (5 bases). Germline CDR1 is LNHDA and CDR2 is SQIVND (reference sequence). The ends were cut back, 3 bases at V and 5 bases at J, with 18 bases in the middle. This CDR3 is built from 16 residues. The CDR3 coding sequence is TGTGCCAGTAGTATCGCAGGGCTAGGGGAACTAGATACGCAGTATTTT. The encoded protein is CASSIAGLGELDTQYF.

This chain uses TRBV6-1 with TRBJ1-2; D not resolved. There are 17 residues in the CDR3. Germline loops: CDR1 MNHNS, CDR2 SASEGT. V lost 2 bases to trimming and J lost 7 bases, with 23 bases between them. CDR3 residues: CASSERNQVRPTSGYTF. As DNA, the CDR3 is TGTGCCAGCAGTGAAAGAAACCAGGTTAGGCCAACTTCTGGCTACACCTTC.

The chain joins TRBV13 to TRBJ1-2; 9 bases are shared with TRBD1. The germline gives CDR1 PRHDT, CDR2 FYEKMQ (reference sequence). V lost 5 bases, J lost 4 bases, and 8 bases stayed unmatched. CDR3 size: 15 residues. CDR3 nucleotides: TGTGCCAGCAGCGAAGGACAGGGGCCCGGCTATGGCTACACCTTC. It specifies CASSEGQGPGYGYTF.

About this clone: The sample contains more than one DNA sequence encoding this CDR3. V usage is TRBV18 and J usage is TRBJ1-1; D not certain. Trimming cost V 3 bases and J 7 bases, with 6 bases left between them. The CDR3 has 11 residues. Germline assignment: CDR1 KGHSH and CDR2 LQKENI. DNA for the CDR3: TGTGCCAGCTCACCGAACGGTGAAGCTTTCTTT. It yields the protein CASSPNGEAFF.

V is TRBV15 and J is TRBJ1-3; D unresolved. Trimming took 3 bases from V and 6 from J, leaving 12 bases between them. The CDR3 loop spans 14 amino acids. CDR1 LNHNV and CDR2 YYDKDF come from the germline V gene (reference sequence). CDR3 sequence: CATSRGGQANTIYF. The CDR3 nucleotides are TGTGCCACCAGCAGGGGAGGGCAGGCAAACACCATATATTTT.

This clone occurred once. The J gene is TRBJ1-2, the V gene TRBV2; TRBD1 agrees at 9 bases. V dropped 7 bases and J dropped 3; count of bases not matched to a gene: 6. CDR1 and CDR2 from the germline V gene are SNHLY and FYNNEI. This CDR3 has 14 residues. The DNA of the CDR3 is TGTGCCAGCATGAGACAGGGGGGCGACTATGGCTACACCTTC. Protein sequence: CASMRQGGDYGYTF.